Listed here are 22 T cell receptor beta chains from one sample, sequenced in a study of blood T cells in healthy people across ages. A sample-barcoded 5' primer and a J-beta primer mix were used in a second PCR of roughly 7 to 12 cycles. MiXCR, applied by TCRdb to the 5' RACE reads, yields one record per CDR3 protein. The table lists 1.8 million or so distinct CDR3 sequences, approximately 39% of them singletons, with 20% to 25% in the top ten. Material: blood. The origin of the receptors is a human donor in good health.

The gene calls are TRBV29-1 and TRBJ2-1; D is undetermined. Germline assignment: CDR1 SQVTM and CDR2 ANQGSEA. V dropped 5 bases and J dropped 1 base, with 12 bases sitting between them. This CDR3 contains 14 residues. The CDR3 DNA follows: TGCAGCGTTCACGCTCCCCGGTCCTACAATGAGCAGTTCTTC. It is translated as CSVHAPRSYNEQFF.

This clonotype came up many times. This chain joins TRBV11-3 and TRBJ2-4; D not resolved. Germline values: CDR1 SGHNT, CDR2 YENEEA. V was pared by 1 base and J by 0 bases, with 10 bases between. This CDR3 is built from 16 residues. The CDR3 region has the DNA TGTGCCAGCAGCTTAGGTCGGCTCGGAGCCAAAAACATTCAGTACTTC. It encodes CASSLGRLGAKNIQYF.

The gene calls are TRBV29-1 and TRBJ2-5; unclear D gene. The V and J ends lost 3 bases and 5 bases respectively, with 10 bases between them. CDR3 length: 12 amino acids. Germline CDR1 is SQVTM and CDR2 is ANQGSEA. The CDR3 reads CSVDLLRETQYF. The CDR3 coding sequence is TGCAGCGTTGATTTGTTACGGGAGACCCAGTACTTC.

About this clonotype itself: A much larger clone differs from this one at a single base, so this may be a read error. This chain uses TRBV29-1 with TRBJ2-4; 10 bases are a match to TRBD1. With the DNA end fitting TRBJ2-7 better, the J assignment may be wrong. CDR3 length equals 15 residues. Germline V gene sequence: CDR1 SQVTM, CDR2 ANQGSEA. CDR3 DNA: TGCAGCGTTGAAGTCGGGACAGGGGTTCCCTACGAGCAGTACTTC. It codes for CSVEVGTGVPYEQYF.

V is TRBV7-8 and J is TRBJ2-7, with TRBD1 matching over 9 bases. In germline, CDR1 is SGHVS, CDR2 FQNEAQ. The V gene end was trimmed by 7 bases and the J gene end by 0 bases; junction bases not matched to a gene: 22. This CDR3 is built from 20 residues. The CDR3 region is CASKNKQQGADGVSSYEQYF. CDR3 bases: TGTGCCAGCAAAAACAAACAACAGGGGGCGGATGGGGTTAGCTCCTACGAGCAGTACTTC.

J is TRBJ2-3 and V is TRBV20-1; TRBD2 agrees at 8 bases. There are 15 residues in the CDR3. Germline lookup yields CDR1 DFQATT and CDR2 SNEGSKA (reference sequence). Losses at the gene ends were 3 bases for V and 3 bases for J; bases not matched to a gene: 8. The CDR3 spells CSASPASGLTDTQYF. The CDR3 nucleotides are TGCAGTGCTAGTCCGGCTAGCGGGTTGACAGATACGCAGTATTTT.

The chain uses TRBV9 and TRBJ2-1, with 12 bases lining up with TRBD1. The CDR3 totals 15 residues. CDR1 is SGDLS and CDR2 is YYNGEE in the germline V gene. Trimming removed 2 bases from V and 9 bases from J; junction bases left unmatched: 6. The CDR3 DNA reads TGTGCCAGCAGCGTGGGACAGGGGGCGAAGGTTGAGCAGTTCTTC. Its translation is CASSVGQGAKVEQFF.

This chain links TRBV4-3 with TRBJ1-2; 8 nucleotides align to TRBD1. The CDR3 is made up of 14 amino acids. After removal of 3 bases from V and 4 bases from J, the junction contained 4 bases not matched to a gene. CDR1 and CDR2 from the germline V gene are LGHNA and YSLEER. The CDR3 sequence is CASSQRTGRYGYTF. The CDR3 nucleotides are TGCGCCAGCAGCCAGCGGACAGGGCGCTATGGCTACACCTTC.

Many counts were recorded for this clonotype. The junction departs from the called germline gene at one end, perhaps through a read error. The chain carries TRBV5-1 and TRBJ1-1; tentatively, D is TRBD1 (6 bases). Germline V CDR1 and CDR2: SGHRS, YFSETQ. The CDR3 length is 11 residues. In DNA, the CDR3 is TGTGCCAGCAGGGGGAACACTGAAGCTTTCTTT. Translated: CASRGNTEAFF.

Regarding this clonotype: A much bigger clone sits one base away, suggesting this may be a read error. J is TRBJ2-3 and V is TRBV5-1; TRBD1 is a possible D gene (6 bases). The V gene's germline CDR1 is SGHRS and CDR2 YFSETQ. CDR3 length: 15 amino acids. V shed 10 bases and J shed 4 bases, with 22 bases lying between them. Here the CDR3 reads CAGRMDSVRSDTQYF. CDR3 nucleotides: TGCGCCGGCCGCATGGACAGCGTCCGATCAGATACGCAGTATTTT.

The genes are TRBV7-2 and TRBJ2-7; D may be TRBD1 (7 bases). Germline loops: CDR1 SGHTA, CDR2 FQGNSA. The CDR3 has 15 amino acids. Trimming pared 4 bases from V and 3 bases from J, leaving 16 bases between. The CDR3 bases are TGTGCCAGCAGCTATTGGGCCAGGGGGGACTACGAGCAGTACTTC. Its protein is CASSYWARGDYEQYF.

This clonotype has just one count. The chain links TRBV12-3 or TRBV12-4 to TRBJ1-2, with D perhaps TRBD1 (6 bases). The CDR3 sequence is 14 residues long. The germline V and J ends were trimmed by 7 bases and 0 bases, with 12 bases remaining between them. CDR3 bases: TGTGCCAGCAAAACAGGGTTTACTAACTATGGCTACACCTTC. It translates to CASKTGFTNYGYTF.

The rearrangement joins TRBV7-6 to TRBJ1-2, with TRBD1 matching over 7 bases. The CDR3 sequence is 13 residues long. V lost 5 bases and J lost 6; bases outside the gene matches: 6. The germline V gene has CDR1 SGHVS and CDR2 FNYEAQ. CDR3 sequence reads: CASSHSGGDGYTF. In DNA form, the CDR3 reads TGTGCCAGCAGCCATTCAGGGGGAGATGGCTACACCTTC. Variable domain in full (rest from reference TRBV7-6 and TRBJ1-2): GAGVSQSPRYKVTKRGQDVALRCDPISGHVSLYWYRQALGQGPEFLTYFNYEAQQDKSGLPNDRFSAERPEGSISTLTIQRTEQRDSAMYRCASSHSGGDGYTFGSGTRLTVV.

This clonotype occurred many times. The chain recombines TRBV2 with TRBJ1-2; D not certain. Between the trimmed V and J ends, which lost 1 base and 7 bases, there was a span of 4 bases. The CDR3 length is 11 residues. The germline CDR1 and CDR2 sequences are SNHLY and FYNNEI. CDR3 sequence (DNA): TGTGCCAGCAGTGAAGGGGGTGGCTACACCTTC. Protein product: CASSEGGGYTF.

V and J are TRBV18 and TRBJ1-2; maybe TRBD1 (6 bases). V lost 2 bases to trimming and J lost 5 bases, with 12 bases between them. Germline loops: CDR1 KGHSH, CDR2 LQKENI. The CDR3 contains 14 residues. CDR3 DNA sequence: TGTGCCAGCTCACCATCGGGACAACTATATGGCTACACCTTC. It encodes CASSPSGQLYGYTF.

There are a few counts of this clonotype. This chain joins TRBV7-2 and TRBJ2-7; no reliable D call. Germline lookup yields CDR1 SGHTA and CDR2 FQGNSA. This CDR3 is built from 13 residues. V lost 5 bases to trimming and J lost 1 base, with 9 bases between them. The DNA for the CDR3 is TGTGCCAGCAGCACCCAGGCGTCCTACGAGCAGTACTTC. This encodes CASSTQASYEQYF.

The CDR3 is CASRPGLYSREQYF. In DNA, the CDR3 is TGTGCCAGCAGACCGGGACTCTACTCTCGGGAGCAGTACTTC. The V and J genes are TRBV27 and TRBJ2-5; weak D call: TRBD2 (6 bases). In germline, CDR1 is MNHEY, CDR2 SMNVEV (reference sequence). The CDR3 covers 14 residues. With 6 bases removed from V and 11 bases from J, the gap between germline ends came to 22 bases.

This clonotype was recorded at least ten times. This chain joins TRBV4-3 and TRBJ2-3, with D unresolved. Germline CDR1 LGHNA, CDR2 YSLEER. This CDR3 comprises 13 residues. Trimming removed 4 bases from V and 3 bases from J, with 8 bases in between. CDR3 DNA sequence: TGCGCCAGCAGCCTACGAGAGACAGATACGCAGTATTTT. Its protein product is CASSLRETDTQYF.

The V and J genes are TRBV19 and TRBJ2-3; 7 bases fit TRBD1. Germline CDR1 reads LNHDA; CDR2 reads SQIVND (reference sequence). The junction had 4 bases not matched to a gene; V was cut back by 4 bases and J by 6 bases. There are 13 residues in the CDR3. In DNA, the CDR3 is TGTGCCAGTAGTACGACAGGGAAGGATACGCAGTATTTT. This encodes CASSTTGKDTQYF. Full variable domain (rest looked up from reference TRBV19 and TRBJ2-3): DGGITQSPKYLFRKEGQNVTLSCEQNLNHDAMYWYRQDPGQGLRLIYYSQIVNDFQKGDIAEGYSVSREKKESFPLTVTSAQKNPTAFYLCASSTTGKDTQYFGPGTRLTVL.

A few counts support this clonotype. The chain carries TRBV11-1 and TRBJ2-3; 7 bases are a match to TRBD1. Germline CDR1 is SGHAT and CDR2 is FQDESV (reference sequence). The CDR3 consists of 15 residues. The J segment lost 0 bases and the V segment lost 6 bases, leaving 6 bases of the junction unmatched. In DNA, the CDR3 is TGTGCCAGCAGTTCCTGGGACAGTAGCACAGATACGCAGTATTTT. Translation: CASSSWDSSTDTQYF.

The CDR3 bases are TGCAGCGTCACATATCTTTCGACCTCGTTGAACGAGCAGTACTTC. Translated, it gives CSVTYLSTSLNEQYF. J is TRBJ2-7 and V is TRBV29-1; D is unclear. CDR3 length: 15 residues. From germline, CDR1 is SQVTM and CDR2 ANQGSEA. V shed 6 bases and J shed 5 bases, with 23 bases lying between them.

This chain uses TRBV27 with TRBJ1-4, with D possibly TRBD1 on 5 matching bases. Trimming removed 6 bases from V and 8 bases from J, with 25 bases in between. Germline V gene data show CDR1 as MNHEY and CDR2 as SMNVEV (reference sequence). The CDR3 consists of 17 residues. The CDR3: CASSSYVMQGPREKLFF. In nucleotides, the CDR3 is TGTGCCAGCAGCTCTTACGTAATGCAGGGCCCTAGGGAAAAACTGTTTTTT.